This TCR beta chain comes out of a study of vaccination and CD4 T cells after COVID-19. Turning to this clonotype: Its antigen remains unidentified.

The treatment was: roughly 11-day PBMC culture with coronavirus spike peptide pools or control peptides (ViraFEST assay). Cultured CD4+ T-cell DNA underwent Oncomine TCR Beta short-read sequencing. TCRdb called the PCR reads again in MiXCR, with one record for every CDR3 protein. Of about 11,000 distinct CDR3 sequences listed, approximately 40% are singletons. The clonotype comes from a human donor who had recovered from COVID-19. The sequenced sample consisted of CD4+ T cells from blood, cultured in vitro.

CDR3 DNA sequence: TGTGCCAGCAGCTTATACGGAGCCCGCGGCTACACCTTC. This encodes CASSLYGARGYTF. The chain uses TRBV11-3 and TRBJ1-2, with unresolved D. The CDR3 covers 13 residues. Trimming cost V 2 bases and J 8 bases, with 12 bases left between them. In germline, CDR1 is SGHNT, CDR2 YENEEA.